These 3 T cell receptor beta chains were all obtained from the same sample, sequenced in a study of T cells in localized non-small cell lung cancer. TCRdb's table, derived via immunoSEQ multiplex PCR, lists solely in-frame clones and lacks some. The sample lists 13,000 to 15,000 clones, roughly 89% occurring once. The material was peripheral blood mononuclear cells, obtained before any cancer treatment. Receptor source: a man between 40 and 70 years old with stage III lung adenocarcinoma.

The chain links TRBV6-5 to TRBJ2-2; a weak D match, TRBD1 (6 bases). The CDR3 is made up of 15 amino acids. V dropped 6 bases and J dropped 1 base, with 12 bases sitting between them. CDR1 and CDR2 from the germline V gene are MNHEY and SVGAGI. CDR3 in amino acids: CASRRQALNTGELFF. The CDR3 bases are TGTGCCAGCAGAAGACAGGCGCTGAACACCGGGGAGCTGTTTTTT.

This chain links TRBV28 with TRBJ2-7; D may be TRBD1 (5 bases). CDR1 is MDHEN and CDR2 is SYDVKM in the germline V gene. The V and J ends lost 4 bases and 6 bases respectively, with 28 bases between them. The CDR3 consists of 18 residues. This CDR3 is CASSSAFTDRFFLGEQYF. The CDR3 DNA follows: TGTGCCAGCAGTTCTGCTTTTACCGACAGATTTTTCTTAGGCGAGCAGTACTTC.

This clone came up once. The V and J genes are TRBV28 and TRBJ1-1; D perhaps matches TRBD1 (5 bases). The germline V and J ends were trimmed by 6 bases and 2 bases, with 10 bases remaining between them. Germline V gene data show CDR1 as MDHEN and CDR2 as SYDVKM. CDR3 length: 13 residues. The CDR3 spells CASSDSLNTEAFF. DNA of the CDR3: TGTGCCAGCAGCGACAGCTTAAACACTGAAGCTTTCTTT.